Listed below are T cell receptor beta chains from one sample, sequenced in a study of radiotherapy plus CTLA-4 blockade in lung cancer. Sequencing used immunoSEQ multiplex PCR; TCRdb keeps in-frame clones, though not all of them. The table includes about 88,000 clones, 72% detected once. Sequences were derived from peripheral blood, sampled from a patient treated with radiotherapy plus ipilimumab. The receptors were gathered from a human donor with non-small cell lung cancer that progressed on radiotherapy plus ipilimumab. The CDR3 runs from the conserved cysteine through the conserved F or W. Fields, in order: clone size, D gene, V gene, J gene, CDR3 protein, CDR3 DNA. The D gene is left open where the match is weak. Expanded clones get a size class; other rows say once, few or many, or leave the size out.

NA,TRBD2,TRBV30,TRBJ2-5,CAWSVGGISQETQYF,TGTGCCTGGAGTGTGGGGGGGATCTCACAAGAGACCCAGTACTTC
NA,TRBD1,TRBV7-3,TRBJ2-5,CASSARGPQETQYF,TGTGCCAGCAGCGCGAGGGGGCCGCAAGAGACCCAGTACTTC
NA,NA,TRBV6-1,TRBJ2-1,CASSATGHEQFF,TGTGCCAGCAGTGCAACAGGGCATGAGCAGTTCTTC
NA,NA,TRBV5-4,TRBJ2-2,CASSLGVGELFF,TGTGCCAGCAGCTTGGGGGTCGGGGAGCTGTTTTTT
many,TRBD1,TRBV11-2,TRBJ2-7,CASSLRTGTSYEQYF,TGTGCCAGCAGCTTAAGGACAGGGACCTCCTACGAGCAGTACTTC
NA,NA,TRBV5-4,TRBJ2-5,CASSLGGLGQQETQYF,TGTGCCAGCAGCTTGGGGGGTCTCGGGCAACAAGAGACCCAGTACTTC
NA,TRBD1,TRBV28,TRBJ1-6,CASSFTTGRGNSPLHF,TGTGCCAGCAGTTTTACGACAGGGCGGGGGAATTCACCCCTCCACTTT
NA,NA,TRBV7-9,TRBJ1-1,CASSLADAEAFF,TGTGCCAGCAGCTTAGCGGACGCTGAAGCTTTCTTT
NA,TRBD1,TRBV6-1,TRBJ2-7,CASSEQTDREEQYF,TGTGCCAGCAGTGAACAGACAGACAGGGAGGAGCAGTACTTC
NA,NA,TRBV7-9,TRBJ1-2,CASSSLRGINYGYTF,TGTGCCAGCAGTTCACTTAGAGGAATTAACTATGGCTACACCTTC
NA,NA,TRBV15,TRBJ1-5,CATSSPGQPQHF,TGTGCCACCAGCAGTCCTGGTCAGCCCCAGCATTTT
NA,NA,TRBV19,TRBJ1-2,CASTSRETDRYGYTF,TGTGCCAGTACGTCCCGGGAGACGGATCGTTATGGCTACACCTTC
few,TRBD1,TRBV19,TRBJ1-5,CASSIAIQGHQPQHF,TGTGCCAGTAGTATAGCCATACAGGGGCATCAGCCCCAGCATTTT
NA,TRBD1,TRBV5-8,TRBJ2-3,CASSFGQGSTDTQYF,TGTGCCAGCAGCTTCGGACAGGGTAGCACAGATACGCAGTATTTT
once,NA,TRBV25-1,TRBJ2-3,CASSEATKLSDSQYF,TGTGCCAGCAGTGAGGCTACCAAACTCTCAGATTCGCAGTATTTT
NA,NA,TRBV5-1,TRBJ2-2,CASSLRQANTGELFF,TGCGCCAGCAGCCTCCGACAGGCTAACACCGGGGAGCTGTTTTTT
NA,NA,TRBV14,TRBJ2-5,CASSQERGATGTQYF,TGTGCCAGCAGCCAAGAGAGGGGAGCGACTGGGACCCAGTACTTC
NA,NA,TRBV18,TRBJ1-4,CASSAPGKLFF,TGTGCCAGCTCAGCCCCTGGAAAACTGTTTTTT
NA,NA,TRBV28,TRBJ2-3,CASSSHSGMGDTQYF,TGTGCCAGCAGTTCTCATTCAGGGATGGGGGATACGCAGTATTTT
NA,TRBD2,TRBV4-1,TRBJ2-1,CASSPRGGGKNEQFF,TGCGCCAGCAGCCCCCGGGGGGGAGGGAAAAATGAGCAGTTCTTC
NA,NA,TRBV7-8,TRBJ1-5,CASSPHLGGGNNQPQHF,TGTGCCAGCAGCCCACACCTGGGGGGAGGGAACAATCAGCCCCAGCATTTT
NA,NA,TRBV4-1,TRBJ1-5,CASSQVYKANQPQHF,TGCGCCAGCAGCCAAGTGTACAAAGCCAATCAGCCCCAGCATTTT
NA,NA,TRBV28,TRBJ2-7,CASSAPAGNEQYF,TGTGCCAGCAGTGCCCCCGCAGGGAACGAGCAGTACTTC
NA,TRBD1,TRBV7-3,TRBJ1-1,CASSRTTGMNTEAFF,TGTGCCAGCAGCCGCACGACAGGGATGAACACTGAAGCTTTCTTT
NA,TRBD2,TRBV11-2,TRBJ2-1,CASSLASGAYNEQFF,TGTGCCAGCAGCCTAGCTAGCGGGGCCTACAATGAGCAGTTCTTC
NA,NA,TRBV6-5,TRBJ1-1,CASSYGGLRTEAFF,TGTGCCAGCAGTTACGGAGGTTTGAGGACTGAAGCTTTCTTT
NA,TRBD1,TRBV2,TRBJ2-7,CASTGTADYEQYF,TGTGCCAGCACCGGGACAGCGGACTACGAGCAGTACTTC
NA,NA,TRBV18,TRBJ2-2,CASSPTLRAAMNTGELFF,TGTGCCAGCTCACCAACACTCAGAGCAGCGATGAACACCGGGGAGCTGTTTTTT
NA,TRBD1,TRBV10-2,TRBJ2-7,CASSEHGTAYEQYF,TGCGCCAGCAGTGAGCATGGGACAGCTTACGAGCAGTACTTC
once,NA,TRBV10-3,TRBJ1-3,CAILLSGNTIYF,TGTGCCATCCTTCTCTCGGGAAACACCATATATTTT
NA,NA,TRBV9,TRBJ1-5,CASSVEGLRNQPQHF,TGTGCCAGCAGCGTAGAGGGCCTTCGCAATCAGCCCCAGCATTTT
NA,NA,TRBV29-1,TRBJ2-2,CSVRDVVHAGELFF,TGCAGCGTTAGGGACGTAGTTCACGCCGGGGAGCTGTTTTTT
NA,NA,TRBV10-3,TRBJ2-3,CAIMTGTDTQYF,TGTGCCATCATGACGGGCACAGATACGCAGTATTTT
few,NA,TRBV7-2,TRBJ2-7,CASSTSYEQYF,TGTGCCAGCAGCACCTCCTACGAGCAGTACTTC
NA,NA,TRBV6-5,TRBJ1-5,CASSAAGHQPQHF,TGTGCCAGCAGTGCGGCAGGGCATCAGCCCCAGCATTTT
NA,NA,TRBV5-1,TRBJ2-5,CASSPGTARETQYF,TGCGCCAGCAGCCCGGGGACGGCGCGGGAGACCCAGTACTTC
NA,NA,TRBV6-1,TRBJ2-3,CASSSTAISTDTQYF,TGTGCCAGCAGTTCCACAGCGATTAGCACAGATACGCAGTATTTT
few,NA,TRBV11-1,TRBJ1-1,CASSPKRGGMNTEAFF,TGTGCCAGCAGCCCAAAACGTGGGGGTATGAACACTGAAGCTTTCTTT
NA,NA,TRBV7-9,TRBJ2-7,CASSPLGRAYEQYF,TGTGCCAGCAGCCCCCTGGGGCGGGCCTACGAGCAGTACTTC
NA,NA,TRBV11-2,TRBJ2-7,CASSLVGYEQYF,TGTGCCAGCAGCTTAGTGGGCTACGAGCAGTACTTC
once,TRBD2,TRBV15,TRBJ2-7,CATSRTSLDEQYF,TGTGCCACCAGCCGGACTAGTCTCGACGAGCAGTACTTC
NA,NA,TRBV19,TRBJ2-1,CASSNIAELYNEQFF,TGTGCCAGTAGTAACATAGCGGAACTATACAATGAGCAGTTCTTC
NA,TRBD1,TRBV6-1,TRBJ2-2,CASSDPDRGAGELFF,TGTGCCAGCAGTGACCCGGACAGGGGTGCCGGGGAGCTGTTTTTT
few,TRBD1,TRBV27,TRBJ1-4,CASSPRPDRGKLFF,TGTGCCAGCAGTCCTCGCCCGGACAGGGGAAAACTGTTTTTT
once,NA,TRBV2,TRBJ1-2,CASSGQPNYGYTF,TGTGCCAGCAGTGGACAGCCTAACTATGGCTACACCTTC
few,NA,TRBV4-3,TRBJ1-1,CASSPDSWTEAFF,TGCGCCAGCAGCCCGGACTCGTGGACTGAAGCTTTCTTT
NA,NA,TRBV5-6,TRBJ1-2,CASSPGTSTPKYTF,TGTGCCAGCAGCCCAGGGACGAGTACCCCCAAGTACACCTTC
NA,TRBD1,TRBV6-5,TRBJ2-5,CASRNRGSYQETQYF,TGTGCCAGCAGAAACAGGGGCTCGTACCAAGAGACCCAGTACTTC
few,NA,TRBV5-1,TRBJ1-1,CASSLEPSNTEAFF,TGCGCCAGCAGCTTGGAACCCTCCAACACTGAAGCTTTCTTT
NA,TRBD1,TRBV5-1,TRBJ1-4,CASNTGDEEKLFF,TGCGCCAGTAATACAGGGGATGAGGAAAAACTGTTTTTT